This paragraph reports one T cell receptor (beta chain). The repertoire was sequenced with immunoSEQ multiplex PCR; TCRdb's copy has only in-frame clones and lacks some. The sample contains roughly 130,000 clones, over 60% of which appear only once. The sample originates from a study of cytotoxic CD8 clonotypes in ibrutinib-treated CLL. Germline CDR1 and CDR2: KGHSH and LQKENI. Trimming left V 0 bases short and J 6 bases short, with 14 bases between. CDR3 length: 15 residues. The gene calls are TRBV18 and TRBJ1-2; unclear D gene. The sequence was collected from a human donor with chronic lymphocytic leukemia. This specimen was PBMCs, taken after 12 months of ibrutinib treatment. Here the CDR3 DNA reads TGTGCCAGCTCACCACCTCTATCCTTTTCGGATGGCTACACCTTC. Amino acids: CASSPPLSFSDGYTF.